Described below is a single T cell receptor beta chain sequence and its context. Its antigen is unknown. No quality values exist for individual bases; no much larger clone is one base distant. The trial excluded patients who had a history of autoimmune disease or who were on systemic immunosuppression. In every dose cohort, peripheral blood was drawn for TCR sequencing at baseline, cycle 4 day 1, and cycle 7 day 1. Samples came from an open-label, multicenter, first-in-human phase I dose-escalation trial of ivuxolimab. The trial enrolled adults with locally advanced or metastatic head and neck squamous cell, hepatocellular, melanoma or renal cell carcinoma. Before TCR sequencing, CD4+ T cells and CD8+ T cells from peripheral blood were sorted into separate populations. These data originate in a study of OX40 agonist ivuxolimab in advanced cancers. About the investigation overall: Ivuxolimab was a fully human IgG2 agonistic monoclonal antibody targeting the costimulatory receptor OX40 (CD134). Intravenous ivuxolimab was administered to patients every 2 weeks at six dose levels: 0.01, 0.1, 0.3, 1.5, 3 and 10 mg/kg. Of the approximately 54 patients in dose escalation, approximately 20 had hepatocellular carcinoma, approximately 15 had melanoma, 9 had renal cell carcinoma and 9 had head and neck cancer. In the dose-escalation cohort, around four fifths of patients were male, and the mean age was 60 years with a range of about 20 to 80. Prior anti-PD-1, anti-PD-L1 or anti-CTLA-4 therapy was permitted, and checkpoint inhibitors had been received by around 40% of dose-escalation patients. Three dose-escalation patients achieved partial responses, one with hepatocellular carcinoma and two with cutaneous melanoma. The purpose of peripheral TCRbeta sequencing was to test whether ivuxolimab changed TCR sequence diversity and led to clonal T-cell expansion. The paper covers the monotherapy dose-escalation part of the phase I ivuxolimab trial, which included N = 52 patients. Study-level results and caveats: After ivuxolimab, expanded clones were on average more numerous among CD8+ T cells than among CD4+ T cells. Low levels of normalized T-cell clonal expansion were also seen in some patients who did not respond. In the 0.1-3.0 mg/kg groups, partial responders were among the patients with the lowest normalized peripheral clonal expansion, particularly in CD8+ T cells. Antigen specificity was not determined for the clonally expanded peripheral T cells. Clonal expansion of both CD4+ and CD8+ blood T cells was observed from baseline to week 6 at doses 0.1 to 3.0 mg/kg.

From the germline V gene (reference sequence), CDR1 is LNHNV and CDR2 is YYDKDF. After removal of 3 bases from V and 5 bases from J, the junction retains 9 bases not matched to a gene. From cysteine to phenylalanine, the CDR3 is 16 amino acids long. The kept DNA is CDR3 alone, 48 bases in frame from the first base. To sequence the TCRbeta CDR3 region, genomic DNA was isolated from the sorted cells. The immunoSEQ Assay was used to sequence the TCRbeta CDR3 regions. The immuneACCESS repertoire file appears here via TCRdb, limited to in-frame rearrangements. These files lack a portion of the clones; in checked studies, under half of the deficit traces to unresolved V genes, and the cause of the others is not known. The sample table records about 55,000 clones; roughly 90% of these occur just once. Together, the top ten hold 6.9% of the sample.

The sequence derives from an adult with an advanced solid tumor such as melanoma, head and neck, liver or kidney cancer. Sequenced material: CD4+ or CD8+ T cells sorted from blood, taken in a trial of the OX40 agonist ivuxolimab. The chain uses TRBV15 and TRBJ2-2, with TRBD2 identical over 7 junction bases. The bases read TGTGCCACCAGCAGTGCGGCGGGAGTTTGGACCGGGGAGCTGTTTTTT. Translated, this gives CATSSAAGVWTGELFF.